The sequence of this TCR beta chain was determined in a study of T cell responses to AZD1222 COVID-19 vaccine. Generated by immunoSEQ multiplex PCR, the TCRdb table keeps only in-frame clones and is missing some. The sample lists 65,000 to 95,000 clones, 70% to 90% seen once, with less than 25% in the top ten. CDR1 and CDR2 from the germline V gene are SGHTA and FQGNSA. The CDR3 totals 14 residues, both ends included. Note on this clone: Its target is not known. The DNA is left out, because the CDR3 cannot be placed on it with certainty; the CDR3 is given as TCRdb lists it.

Notes on the study in general: Clonal diversity was possibly underestimated; the donors were predominantly white British and more often female. Elevations in Spike-specific TCR breadth and depth followed administration of two AZD1222 doses. The reported proportion of spike-specific TCRs targeting unmutated variant regions was nearly half.

The receptor comes from an adult in good health. The V call is TRBV7-2, the J call TRBJ2-1; the table gives TRBD2 as D, unverified against the DNA. Sequencing was performed on peripheral blood, taken on day 0 of AZD1222 vaccination. The CDR3 sequence: CASITGTLHQQQFF.